The TCR beta chain described here comes from a study of cytomegalovirus exposure and HLA in healthy donors (dated 2017 in TCRdb). Describing the broader study: According to an earlier analysis of several hundred of the donors, 150 million to 200 million T cells yielded 90 million to 140 million unique TCR beta sequences and approximately 300 Gb of sequence data. Both class I and class II loci were covered by HLA typing, at four-digit resolution. To decide whether each TCR beta V gene segment behaved as functional or pseudogenic, an earlier analysis of some 580 of the donors relied on high-throughput TCR beta sequencing. A later genetic analysis used genome-wide SNP genotypes for about 55% of the 666 donors, treating that subset as a discovery cohort. Besides the first cohort of more than 650 subjects, a separate validation cohort made up of 120 different subjects was used. In the later analysis, no new phenotypic data were used to find candidate immune exposures; instead, reliance was placed on TCR beta sequences and their occurrence across donors. The study profiled the T cell repertoires of some 610 subjects by immunosequencing and related them to cytomegalovirus serostatus. A later analysis re-examined previously published TCR beta repertoires from roughly 650 donors and added high-resolution HLA genotyping to investigate patterns of TCR occurrence. Across around 400 genotyped donors of the cohort, an average of about 200,000 unique TCR beta nucleotide sequences per donor were sequenced, and 15% to 20% of those sequences were non-productive. The genetic ancestry cluster associated with self-reported Caucasian donors included roughly 84% of the roughly 400 genotyped donors. An early release that covered fewer than 750 HLA-typed donors contained approximately 300 gigabases of sequencing data and approximately 85 million unique TCR sequences. The number of donors typed differed by locus, with 629-630 for A, B, C, DRB1 and DQB1, approximately 500 for DQA1, approximately 570 for DPA1, and 472 for DPB1. The study was designed to test whether signatures of past pathogen exposure could be identified by cataloging public T cell receptors. To predict cytomegalovirus infection status, the study brought together high-throughput TCR immunosequencing, statistical association of individual TCRs with disease status, and machine learning. Every discovery cohort repertoire had been produced on one sequencing platform. Donor age, sex, ethnicity and CMV serostatus were collected together with the repertoire data. Four to six DR-DQ haplotypes were handled as single units for association and clustering because linkage in the cohort was strong.

Study-wide conclusions, independent of this receptor: A total of 164 TCR beta chains were listed by the study as associated with cytomegalovirus. In a later analysis, several top co-occurrence clusters were reported to appear linked to parvovirus B19, influenza, CMV and Epstein-Barr virus. A later analysis found that most CMV-associated TCR beta chains appeared HLA-restricted, with HLA associations seemingly driven largely by CMV exposure. According to a later genetic analysis, donors in an Asian-associated ancestry cluster had fewer N-insertions in productive TCRs than the approximately 690-donor mean. It was suggested by the authors that the approach could potentially be generalized to other disease states and immunological phenotypes. In a later analysis, over 15,000 TCR beta sequences were associated with specific HLA alleles at a false discovery rate of 0.05. An earlier analysis of approximately 530 of the donors showed that most TCR beta V segments appeared in productive rearrangements either about 90% or about 30% of the time, which broadly matched IMGT annotations. Because HLA typing was missing for some donors at each locus, association tests included only the typed subset. In a later analysis, HLA-associated TCR beta chains showed more clonal expansion and lower generation probabilities than non-associated chains that were equally common. A cluster of highly shared sequence variants was judged likely to represent a technical artifact of the sequencing pipeline. Linkage disequilibrium might explain the correlated functional status among segregating V segments, but an unknown experimental factor could not be excluded. An association between a missense DCLRE1C variant and V-gene and J-gene trimming of TCR beta chains was found in a later genetic analysis and replicated in an independent cohort. The cohort was sequenced for TCR beta chains only, and without alpha or paired-chain data the features that could be detected were limited. The classifier was reported to diagnose cytomegalovirus status with high specificity and sensitivity in both the original cohort and the validation cohort. The 87-base-pair reads could not distinguish some IMGT-functional V segments, including TRBV6-2 and TRBV6-3, so those segments were excluded. A further reported finding was that TCR beta sequences accurately predicted the HLA-A and HLA-B alleles for most subjects in the first cohort. CMV serostatus was the only immune exposure information available for the cohort. Because counts were too low, some 17 rarely observed V segments, including chromosome 9 orphons, were excluded from the earlier analysis of under 650 of the donors. A later analysis found that TCR association rates varied across HLA loci, with DRB1 alleles showing the most associated TCRs and HLA-C alleles the fewest. Assigning TCR associations to individual alleles was difficult when HLA alleles, especially DR and DQ, strongly co-occurred. Presence/absence analyses assumed roughly uniform sequencing depth across donors, an assumption that may not hold. Most TCR sequences were seen in very few donors, while some public TCRs were found in many individuals. In vitro tests confirmed that a few of the cytomegalovirus-associated TCR beta chains recognize cytomegalovirus antigens.

Deletion took 3 bases off V and 8 bases off J, with a span of 10 bases between the germline ends. The CDR3 runs 12 amino acids, cysteine and phenylalanine included. Only the CDR3 portion is preserved as DNA: 36 bases, with reading frame beginning at the first base. Per the germline V gene, MNHEY is the CDR1 and SVGAGI is the CDR2. Library creation used the immunoSEQ multiplex PCR assay. The multiplex PCR relied on a mix of 60 forward primers for TCR Vbeta segments and 13 reverse primers for TCR Jbeta segments. Amplification of the CDR3 region of rearranged TCR beta genes was performed with a multiplex PCR assay on genomic DNA. The amplified TCR beta libraries were sequenced on the Illumina HiSeq System as 87-base-pair reads. Per the original workflow: In a later analysis, tens of millions of unique TCR beta chains were counted across the 650 to 750 repertoires, and about 10 million of these chains were shared by at least two donors. To remove PCR and sequencing errors, raw reads were error-corrected and collapsed into unique sequences using a nearest-neighbor algorithm that merged closely related sequences. V, D and J gene segments were assigned by aligning CDR3 sequences to IMGT reference sequences. For a sequence to be retained, a match of at least six nucleotides to both a V gene segment and a J gene segment was required. A rearrangement counted as productive if the CDR3 had no stop codons and remained in frame with V and J, and every other rearrangement counted as non-productive. Following IMGT convention, CDR3 was defined as the stretch from the second conserved V-encoded cysteine to the conserved J-encoded phenylalanine. The earlier analysis of about 590 of the donors excluded sequences that lacked an unambiguous match to a single V gene segment. An earlier analysis of several hundred of the donors called V segments functional above 56.7% productive rearrangements and segregating when the between-donor standard deviation exceeded 5%. A statistical classification framework was developed to diagnose cytomegalovirus status using the catalog of TCR beta chain sequences. In a later analysis, TCR nucleotide sequences were compared against IMGT/GENE-DB human TR gene sequences so that V and J genes could be assigned. A later analysis assigned CDR3 sequences and most-parsimonious VDJ recombination scenarios with the TCRdist pipeline. In a later analysis, each TCR beta chain was defined by its CDR3 amino acid sequence together with its V-gene family, and reads without a unique V-gene family were excluded. To address suspected cross-contamination and a sequencing artifact, a later analysis removed 450 to 700 highly shared, low-generation-probability nucleotide sequences. In a later analysis, a clonal expansion index was calculated for each public chain from normalized within-repertoire ranks of inferred template counts. In a later analysis, generation probabilities were computed using a VDJ recombination model fitted to out-of-frame rearrangements, and the results were checked against IGoR. In a later analysis, hypergeometric tests were used to score TCR-TCR, TCR-HLA and TCR-CMV co-occurrence, with a repertoire-size bias correction applied to TCR pairs. A later analysis estimated false discovery rates by permuting HLA or CMV assignments 20 times. A later analysis grouped co-occurring TCRs with DBSCAN, adding TCRdist sequence similarity when clustering within HLA-allele-positive subsets. Repertoires with fewer than 30,000 or more than 120,000 public chains, plus five repertoires with anomalous nucleotide sharing, were excluded from co-occurrence clustering. This is the immuneACCESS table as TCRdb keeps it, with only in-frame sequences that have V and J called. A part of the clones is gone; compared with another copy, unresolved V genes explain less than half, and the rest is unexplained. That table is the source of V, J and clone size, and D and trimming were worked out from the DNA. This sample has roughly 200,000 clones in its table, and approximately 79% of those were observed once. The ten largest clonotypes hold over 1.5% of the sample.

In regard to this clone: Which antigen it targets is not known. Per-base quality was not reported, and no clone a single base away is much larger than it.

In total, approximately 610 healthy bone marrow donors made up the cohort. At the time of sampling, every cohort member was nominally healthy, though immune exposures that went unrecorded were likely present. The donor tested CMV seropositive, placing the donor among the roughly 300 seropositive members of the cohort. Every donor gave a peripheral blood sample, and the peripheral blood mononuclear cells from that sample were used for TCR beta sequencing. The Qiagen DNeasy Blood Extraction Kit was used to extract genomic DNA from the blood cell samples. Recombination linked TRBV6-5 to TRBJ1-1, with the D gene call left open. The sequenced sample consisted of PBMCs. This clonotype originated in a girl under 18 in good health and CMV-seropositive. The CDR3 reads as follows: CASSYNSGEAFF. Here is the DNA: TGTGCCAGCAGTTATAACTCAGGCGAAGCTTTCTTT.